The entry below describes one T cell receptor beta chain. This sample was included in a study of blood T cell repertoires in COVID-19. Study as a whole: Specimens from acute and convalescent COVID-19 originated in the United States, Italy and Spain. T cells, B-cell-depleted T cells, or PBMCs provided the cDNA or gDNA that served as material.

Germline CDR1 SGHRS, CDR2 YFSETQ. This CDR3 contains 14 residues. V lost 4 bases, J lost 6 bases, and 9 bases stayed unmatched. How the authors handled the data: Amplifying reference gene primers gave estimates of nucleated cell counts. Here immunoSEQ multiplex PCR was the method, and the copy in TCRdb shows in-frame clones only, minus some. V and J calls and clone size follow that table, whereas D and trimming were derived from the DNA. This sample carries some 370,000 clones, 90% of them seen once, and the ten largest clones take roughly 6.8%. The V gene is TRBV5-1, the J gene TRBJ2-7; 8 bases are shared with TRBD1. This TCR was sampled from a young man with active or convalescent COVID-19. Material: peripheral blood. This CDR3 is CASSEQGGGSEQYF. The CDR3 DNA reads TGCGCCAGCAGCGAACAGGGGGGAGGAAGCGAGCAGTACTTC.